These 30 T cell receptor beta chains came from one sample sequenced in a study of T cells in Graves' hyperthyroidism and ophthalmopathy. TCR beta CDR3 region amplification was performed from RNA transcripts. HTBI primers were the set used in a first-round RT-PCR of the TCR CDR3. TCRdb re-derived calls from the multiplex PCR reads in MiXCR, one entry per CDR3 protein. The data contain roughly 420,000 distinct CDR3 sequences, about a sixth of them singletons. The source material was blood. The receptors stem from a woman in her late teens or twenties with Graves' hyperthyroidism.

V gene TRBV5-5 combines with J gene TRBJ2-3, with 9 bases that match TRBD2. This CDR3 has 17 amino acids. CDR1 and CDR2 (germline): SGHKS, YYEKEE (reference sequence). V was clipped by 4 bases and J by 3 bases; unmatched bases: 12. The chain's CDR3 is CASSPLGGGALTDTQYF. CDR3 DNA: TGTGCCAGCAGCCCCCTGGGCGGGGGGGCCTTAACAGATACGCAGTATTTT.

Many counts were recorded for this clonotype. The chain links TRBV20-1 to TRBJ1-5; D might be TRBD1 (5 bases). Germline lookup yields CDR1 DFQATT and CDR2 SNEGSKA (reference sequence). The V end was cut by 2 bases, the J end by 3 bases, with 8 bases between. This CDR3 has 13 amino acids. This chain's CDR3 is CSARQGYNQPQHF. In DNA form, the CDR3 reads TGCAGTGCTAGACAGGGTTACAATCAGCCCCAGCATTTT.

This clonotype was recorded at least ten times. At one of its ends the junction is not consistent with the germline gene, which may arise from a read error. V is TRBV27 and J is TRBJ2-6, with 8 bases identical to TRBD2. Germline V gene lookup returns CDR1 MNHEY and CDR2 SMNVEV (reference sequence). The CDR3 has 15 residues. In DNA form, the CDR3 reads TGTGCCAGCAGCCTCTGGGGGGCGGGGGGCAACGTCCTGACTTTC. This codes for CASSLWGAGGNVLTF.

This clonotype appeared many times. This chain connects TRBV20-1 to TRBJ2-5; tentative D call: TRBD2 (6 bases). The CDR3 consists of 13 residues. Germline-derived CDR1 and CDR2 are DFQATT and SNEGSKA (reference sequence). Between the trimmed V and J ends, which lost 4 bases and 4 bases, there was a span of 13 bases. The DNA of the CDR3 is TGCAGTGCTACTTCGGGGGTTGGAGAGACCCAGTACTTC. Its translation is CSATSGVGETQYF.

This CDR3 is CASSVDGGEDFDTQYF. CDR3 nucleotides: TGTGCCAGCAGCGTAGATGGGGGAGAAGATTTCGATACGCAGTATTTT. The rearrangement uses TRBV9 and TRBJ2-3, with D perhaps given as TRBD1 or TRBD2 (5 bases each). Germline V lookup: CDR1 SGDLS, CDR2 YYNGEE. V lost 0 bases to trimming and J lost 6 bases, with 17 bases between them. This CDR3 is 16 amino acids long.

In this sample, this clonotype turned up a few times. This chain joins TRBV19 and TRBJ1-2; 7 positions match TRBD1. Trimming at V came to 5 bases and at J to 4 bases, leaving 4 bases not matched to a gene. Looked up from germline, CDR1 is LNHDA and CDR2 is SQIVND (reference sequence). The CDR3 consists of 13 residues. The CDR3 DNA is TGTGCCAGTAGTGACAGGGTAATCTATGGCTACACCTTC. Translating gives CASSDRVIYGYTF.

This chain joins TRBV29-1 and TRBJ1-3; D unresolved. The germline V gene encodes CDR1 SQVTM and CDR2 ANQGSEA. The CDR3 is 14 residues long. V was cut by 6 bases and J by 2 bases, with 14 bases left in between. The chain's CDR3 is CSVRELNTGNTIYF. As DNA, the CDR3 is TGCAGCGTCCGGGAACTAAATACTGGAAACACCATATATTTT. The full variable domain, in which reference TRBV29-1 and TRBJ1-3 provide the parts outside the CDR3, is SAVISQKPSRDICQRGTSLTIQCQVDSQVTMMFWYRQQPGQSLTLIATANQGSEATYESGFVIDKFPISRPNLTFSTLTVSNMSPEDSSIYLCSVRELNTGNTIYFGEGSWLTVV.

This clonotype came up once. The chain joins TRBV28 to TRBJ2-3; the D gene is possibly TRBD1 (5 bases). The CDR3 extends over 14 amino acids. CDR1 MDHEN and CDR2 SYDVKM come from the germline V gene. V was clipped by 7 bases and J by 2 bases, with 13 bases between them. The CDR3 sequence is CASTAQGITDTQYF. The CDR3 nucleotides read TGTGCCAGCACCGCCCAGGGCATCACAGATACGCAGTATTTT.

The chain joins TRBV14 to TRBJ1-5; no reliable D call. Per germline, CDR1 SGHDN and CDR2 FVKESK. This CDR3 comprises 13 residues. Trimming shortened V by 4 bases and J by 4 bases, and 8 bases separated the two germline ends. The CDR3 region is CASSRGPNQPQHF. The CDR3 DNA reads as TGTGCCAGCAGCCGAGGACCGAATCAGCCCCAGCATTTT.

CDR3 nucleotide sequence: TGTGCCAGCTCACCACCGGCCTCGGCAGTCCCCGACGAGCAGTACTTC. Its protein product is CASSPPASAVPDEQYF. V usage is TRBV18 and J usage is TRBJ2-7; D uncertain. Germline loops: CDR1 KGHSH, CDR2 LQKENI. V lost 0 bases to trimming and J lost 5 bases, with 17 bases between them. This CDR3 contains 16 residues.

This clonotype was detected ten times or more. The chain links TRBV6-9 to TRBJ2-7; D gene unclear. The V gene's germline CDR1 is MNHGY and CDR2 SVAAGI. This CDR3 has 10 residues. Deletions cut 4 bases from V and 6 bases from J, with 4 bases between. CDR3 nucleotide sequence: TGTGCCAGCAGTTCCGCCGAGCAGTACTTC. As protein: CASSSAEQYF.

This clonotype was recorded many times. V is TRBV12-3 or TRBV12-4 and J is TRBJ1-2; D not resolved. The CDR3 covers 15 residues. V gave up 1 base and J gave up 8 bases, with 17 bases separating them. CDR3 sequence reads: CASSLDRVGIWGYTF. CDR3 sequence (DNA): TGTGCCAGCAGTTTAGATCGGGTGGGCATATGGGGCTACACCTTC.

Concerning this clonotype itself: A much larger clonotype is one base distant, so this may be a read error. The missing conserved phenylalanine or tryptophan at the end of this CDR3 makes a read error likely. V usage is TRBV15 and J usage is TRBJ1-2; 7 positions agree with TRBD1. From germline, CDR1 is LNHNV and CDR2 YYDKDF (reference sequence). The V segment lost 0 bases and the J segment 5 bases; nucleotides outside the gene matches: 6. The CDR3 is 15 residues long. The CDR3 DNA sequence: TGTGCCACCAGCAGAGAACCGGGACAGATTTATGGCTACACCCTC. The encoded protein is CATSREPGQIYGYTL.

This chain links TRBV20-1 with TRBJ2-5; 9 nucleotides match TRBD1. With 3 bases clipped from V and 5 bases from J, the junction kept 13 bases outside the gene matches. The CDR3 sequence is 16 residues long. Germline V gene sequence: CDR1 DFQATT, CDR2 SNEGSKA (reference sequence). The CDR3 spells CSARALDRGEVETQYF. As DNA, the CDR3 is TGCAGTGCTAGGGCTCTTGACAGGGGGGAGGTGGAGACCCAGTACTTC.

This clonotype was found many times. The chain joins TRBV5-1 to TRBJ2-1; D gene uncertain. The CDR3 is 13 residues long. Trimming stripped 0 bases from V and 7 bases from J, with 8 bases between. Per germline, CDR1 SGHRS and CDR2 YFSETQ. The chain's CDR3 is CASSLVELNEQFF. As DNA, the CDR3 is TGCGCCAGCAGCTTGGTAGAGCTTAATGAGCAGTTCTTC.

For the CDR3, the DNA is TGTGCCAGTAGGATCCCCACACCGAATCAGCCCCAGCATTTT. The encoded protein is CASRIPTPNQPQHF. The rearrangement joins TRBV19 to TRBJ1-5, with D uncertain. V was cut by 6 bases and J by 4 bases, with 13 bases left in between. The germline gives CDR1 LNHDA, CDR2 SQIVND (reference sequence). This CDR3 is built from 14 residues.

This clonotype has ten or more counts. The genes are TRBV5-1 and TRBJ2-3; TRBD2 matches 10 bases. The CDR3 extends over 15 amino acids. V was pared by 5 bases and J by 4 bases, with 7 bases of the junction left unmatched. Germline assignment: CDR1 SGHRS and CDR2 YFSETQ. CDR3 nucleotide sequence: TGCGCCAGCAGAGCGGGAGGGTACCTGGCAGATACGCAGTATTTT. Its translation: CASRAGGYLADTQYF.

V is TRBV20-1 and J is TRBJ2-3, with 15 bases lining up with TRBD2. Per germline, CDR1 DFQATT and CDR2 SNEGSKA (reference sequence). V was clipped by 5 bases and J by 6 bases; unmatched bases: 3. The CDR3 loop spans 14 amino acids. The CDR3 DNA reads as TGCAGTGCTGGGACTAGCGGGGGGAGGGATACGCAGTATTTT. Translated, it gives CSAGTSGGRDTQYF.

This clonotype has more than one count but fewer than ten. This chain uses TRBV6-1 with TRBJ2-5, with D possibly called TRBD1 or TRBD2 (5 bases each). V lost 5 bases and J lost 2, with 15 bases in between. The CDR3 length is 15 residues. The germline V gene has CDR1 MNHNS and CDR2 SASEGT. This CDR3 is CASSIRDRRQETQYF. The CDR3 bases are TGTGCCAGCAGTATCCGGGACCGTCGTCAAGAGACCCAGTACTTC.

This clonotype was counted ten times or more. The chain couples TRBV10-3 to TRBJ2-1; 9 nucleotides agree with TRBD2. The CDR3 contains 19 residues. Trimming at V came to 0 bases and at J to 0 bases, leaving 9 bases not matched to a gene. Germline V gene lookup returns CDR1 ENHRY and CDR2 SYGVKD. This CDR3 reads CAISESMGLAASSYNEQFF. The CDR3 DNA reads as TGTGCCATCAGTGAGTCGATGGGACTAGCTGCTAGCTCCTACAATGAGCAGTTCTTC.

This clonotype was seen ten or more times. The chain combines TRBV7-8 with TRBJ1-2, with 9 bases lining up with TRBD1. This CDR3 is built from 17 residues. J lost 8 bases, V lost 1 base, and 14 bases had no gene match. From germline, CDR1 is SGHVS and CDR2 FQNEAQ. As DNA, the CDR3 is TGTGCCAGCAGCTTAGATCCCCCCGGGACAGGGCGTGTAGGCTACACCTTC. Its translation is CASSLDPPGTGRVGYTF.

The table lists this clonotype with a count of one. V gene TRBV20-1 combines with J gene TRBJ2-1, with 9 bases that match TRBD1. The CDR3 is made up of 14 amino acids. The J segment lost 4 bases and the V segment lost 2 bases, leaving 3 bases of the junction unmatched. Germline CDR1 reads DFQATT; CDR2 reads SNEGSKA (reference sequence). The CDR3 nucleotides read TGCAGTGCTAGAACAGGGGGCGCGTACAATGAGCAGTTCTTC. The encoded protein is CSARTGGAYNEQFF.

The table lists this clonotype with many counts. As DNA, the CDR3 is TGCGCCAGCAGCCAAGCAACGGGCAGCGGGCAGTACTTC. Translation: CASSQATGSGQYF. The chain links TRBV4-1 to TRBJ2-7, with D possibly being TRBD2 (5 bases). Trimming removed 1 base at V and 9 bases at J, with 13 bases between. CDR1 MGHRA and CDR2 YSYEKL come from the germline V gene. The CDR3 runs 13 residues.

This clonotype has ten or more counts. This rearrangement joins TRBV7-9 to TRBJ2-5, with D hard to call. CDR3 length equals 12 residues. The V end lost 5 bases, the J end lost 5 bases, and 9 bases lay between the germline ends. Germline V gene data show CDR1 as SEHNR and CDR2 as FQNEAQ (reference sequence). CDR3 sequence (DNA): TGTGCCAGCAGCCTTAACGTGGAGACCCAGTACTTC. Protein product: CASSLNVETQYF.

This clonotype was picked up many times. The chain recombines TRBV2 with TRBJ2-2; 8 bases are a match to TRBD2. The CDR3 is made up of 15 amino acids. The V segment lost 6 bases and the J segment 2 bases; nucleotides outside the gene matches: 5. Germline CDR1 reads SNHLY; CDR2 reads FYNNEI. CDR3 DNA sequence: TGTGCCAGCAGATTTAGCGGGGCAAACACCGGGGAGCTGTTTTTT. The encoded protein is CASRFSGANTGELFF.

This clonotype appeared many times. V usage is TRBV20-1 and J usage is TRBJ2-1; 7 positions agree with TRBD2. This CDR3 has 15 residues. Germline CDR1 DFQATT, CDR2 SNEGSKA (reference sequence). V lost 4 bases to trimming and J lost 1 base; unmatched junction nucleotides: 7. The CDR3 nucleotides are TGCAGTGCTATTTCAGGGAGGGAATCCTACAATGAGCAGTTCTTC. Its translation is CSAISGRESYNEQFF.

This clonotype was seen at least ten times. This chain connects TRBV28 to TRBJ2-1; 9 bases agree with TRBD2. The length of the CDR3 is 14 residues. With V trimmed by 7 bases and J by 6 bases, 7 bases remained unmatched. Germline V gene sequence: CDR1 MDHEN, CDR2 SYDVKM. The CDR3 here is CASTPSGISNEQFF. In DNA form, the CDR3 reads TGTGCCAGCACCCCTAGCGGGATTAGCAATGAGCAGTTCTTC. The full variable domain, in which reference TRBV28 and TRBJ2-1 provide the parts outside the CDR3, is DVKVTQSSRYLVKRTGEKVFLECVQDMDHENMFWYRQDPGLGLRLIYFSYDVKMKEKGDIPEGYSVSREKKERFSLILESASTNQTSMYLCASTPSGISNEQFFGPGTRLTVL.

In this sample, this clonotype turned up a few times. The rearrangement uses TRBV7-3 and TRBJ2-2, with unresolved D. This CDR3 is 12 amino acids long. In germline, CDR1 is SGHTA, CDR2 FQGTGA. V was clipped by 3 bases and J by 7 bases, with 6 bases between them. The CDR3 is CASSLSGGELFF. CDR3 sequence (DNA): TGTGCCAGCAGCTTGTCCGGCGGGGAGCTGTTTTTT.

This clonotype was picked up a small number of times. V usage is TRBV20-1 and J usage is TRBJ1-5, with 10 bases identical to TRBD1. The CDR3 sequence is 15 residues long. The germline V gene encodes CDR1 DFQATT and CDR2 SNEGSKA (reference sequence). J was trimmed by 4 bases and V by 3 bases; bases with no gene match: 6. The CDR3 DNA is TGCAGTGCTAGCCCCCCGGGACAGGGGAATCAGCCCCAGCATTTT. Translating gives CSASPPGQGNQPQHF.

Here the CDR3 reads CSARYGTSGRTDTQYF. CDR3 sequence (DNA): TGCAGTGCTAGATACGGGACTAGCGGGCGCACAGATACGCAGTATTTT. The chain recombines TRBV20-1 with TRBJ2-3; 12 nucleotides agree with TRBD2. Trimming at V came to 2 bases and at J to 1 base, leaving 4 bases not matched to a gene. This CDR3 is 16 amino acids long. Germline V gene sequence: CDR1 DFQATT, CDR2 SNEGSKA (reference sequence).